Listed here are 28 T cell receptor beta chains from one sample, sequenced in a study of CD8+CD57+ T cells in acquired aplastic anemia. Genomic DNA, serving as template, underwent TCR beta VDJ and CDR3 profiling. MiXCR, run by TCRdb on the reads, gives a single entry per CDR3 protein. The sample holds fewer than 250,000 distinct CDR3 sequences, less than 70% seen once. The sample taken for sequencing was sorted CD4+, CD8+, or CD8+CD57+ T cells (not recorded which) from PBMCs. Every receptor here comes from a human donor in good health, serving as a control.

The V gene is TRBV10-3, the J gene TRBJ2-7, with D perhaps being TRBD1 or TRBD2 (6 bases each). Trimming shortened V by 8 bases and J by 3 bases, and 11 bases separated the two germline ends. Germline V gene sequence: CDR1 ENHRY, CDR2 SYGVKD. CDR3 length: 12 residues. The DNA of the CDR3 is TGTGCCATCGGGGCGGGACACTACGAGCAGTACTTC. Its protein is CAIGAGHYEQYF.

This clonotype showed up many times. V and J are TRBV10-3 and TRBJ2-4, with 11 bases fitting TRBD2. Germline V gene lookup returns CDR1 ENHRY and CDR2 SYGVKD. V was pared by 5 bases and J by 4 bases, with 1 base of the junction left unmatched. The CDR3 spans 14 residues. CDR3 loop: CAISSSGGKNIQYF. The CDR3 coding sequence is TGTGCCATCAGTTCTAGCGGGGGGAAAAACATTCAGTACTTC.

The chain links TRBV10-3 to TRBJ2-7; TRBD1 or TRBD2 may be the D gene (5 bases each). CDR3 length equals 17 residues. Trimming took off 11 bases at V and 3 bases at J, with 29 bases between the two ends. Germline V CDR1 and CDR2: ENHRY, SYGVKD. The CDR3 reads CAPDSGTDPPKLYEQYF. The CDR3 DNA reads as TGTGCCCCCGATTCCGGGACGGATCCCCCGAAGCTCTACGAGCAGTACTTC.

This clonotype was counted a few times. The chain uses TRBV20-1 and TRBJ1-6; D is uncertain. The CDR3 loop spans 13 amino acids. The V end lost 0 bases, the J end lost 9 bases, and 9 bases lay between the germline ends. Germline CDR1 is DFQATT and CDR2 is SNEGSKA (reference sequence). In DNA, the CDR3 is TGCAGTGCTAGAGATGCGGGGAGTTCACCCCTCCACTTT. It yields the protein CSARDAGSSPLHF.

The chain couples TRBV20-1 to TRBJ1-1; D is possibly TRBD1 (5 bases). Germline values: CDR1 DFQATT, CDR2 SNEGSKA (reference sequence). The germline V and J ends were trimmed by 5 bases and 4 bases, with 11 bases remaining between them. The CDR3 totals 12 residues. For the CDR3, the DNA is TGCAGTGCTGGACCGGGGGGCACTGAAGCTTTCTTT. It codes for CSAGPGGTEAFF.

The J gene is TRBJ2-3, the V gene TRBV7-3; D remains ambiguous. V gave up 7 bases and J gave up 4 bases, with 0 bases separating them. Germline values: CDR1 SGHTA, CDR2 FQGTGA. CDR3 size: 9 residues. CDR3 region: CASTDTQYF. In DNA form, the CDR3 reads TGTGCCAGCACAGATACGCAGTATTTT.

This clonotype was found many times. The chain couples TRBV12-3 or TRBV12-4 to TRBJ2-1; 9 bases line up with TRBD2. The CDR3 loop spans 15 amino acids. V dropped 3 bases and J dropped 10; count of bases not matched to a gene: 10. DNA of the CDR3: TGTGCCAGCAGTTTTGCTGGCGGGGGGGTCGGGGAGCAGTTCTTC. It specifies CASSFAGGGVGEQFF.

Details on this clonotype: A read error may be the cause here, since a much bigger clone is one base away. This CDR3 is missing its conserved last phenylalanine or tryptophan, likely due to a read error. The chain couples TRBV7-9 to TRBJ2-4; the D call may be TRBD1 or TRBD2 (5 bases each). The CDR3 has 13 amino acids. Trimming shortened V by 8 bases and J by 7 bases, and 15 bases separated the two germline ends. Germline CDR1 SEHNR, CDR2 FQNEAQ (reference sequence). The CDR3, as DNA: TGTGCCAGCGGCCCCGGGACCGGGAACATTCAGTACCTC. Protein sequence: CASGPGTGNIQYL.

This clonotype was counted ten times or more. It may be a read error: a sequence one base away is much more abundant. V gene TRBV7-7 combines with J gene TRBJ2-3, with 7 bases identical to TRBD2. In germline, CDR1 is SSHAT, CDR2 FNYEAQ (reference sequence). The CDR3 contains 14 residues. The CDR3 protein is CASSLALASDTRYF. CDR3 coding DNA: TGTGCTAGCAGCTTAGCACTAGCGTCGGATACGCGGTATTTT.

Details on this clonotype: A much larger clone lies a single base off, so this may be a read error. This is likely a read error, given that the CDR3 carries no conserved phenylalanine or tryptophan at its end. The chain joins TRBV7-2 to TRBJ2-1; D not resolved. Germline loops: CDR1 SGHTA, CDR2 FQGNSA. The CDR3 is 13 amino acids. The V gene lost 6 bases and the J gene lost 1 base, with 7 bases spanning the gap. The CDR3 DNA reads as TGTGCCAGCAGTGCACTATCCTACAATGAGCAGTTCCTC. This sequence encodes CASSALSYNEQFL.

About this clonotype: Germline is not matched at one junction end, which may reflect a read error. In DNA, the CDR3 is TGTGCCGGCAGCTCCACCGGGACCGCGAGCACAGATACGCAGTATTTT. Translation gives CAGSSTGTASTDTQYF. The chain recombines TRBV7-3 with TRBJ2-3; D might be TRBD1 or TRBD2, each matching 5 bases. Per germline, CDR1 SGHTA and CDR2 FQGTGA. The CDR3 covers 16 residues.

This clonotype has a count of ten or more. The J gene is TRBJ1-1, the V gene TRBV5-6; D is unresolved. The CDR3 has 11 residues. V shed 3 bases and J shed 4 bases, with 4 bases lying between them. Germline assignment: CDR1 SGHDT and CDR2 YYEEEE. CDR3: CASSWFTEAFF. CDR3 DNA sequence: TGTGCCAGCAGCTGGTTCACTGAAGCTTTCTTT.

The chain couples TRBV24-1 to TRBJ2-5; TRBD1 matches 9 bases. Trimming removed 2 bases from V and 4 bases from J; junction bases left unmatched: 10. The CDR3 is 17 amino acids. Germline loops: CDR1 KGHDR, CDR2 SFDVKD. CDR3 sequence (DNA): TGTGCCACCAGTGATTCAAGGGACAGGGTTCGGGGAGAGACCCAGTACTTC. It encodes CATSDSRDRVRGETQYF.

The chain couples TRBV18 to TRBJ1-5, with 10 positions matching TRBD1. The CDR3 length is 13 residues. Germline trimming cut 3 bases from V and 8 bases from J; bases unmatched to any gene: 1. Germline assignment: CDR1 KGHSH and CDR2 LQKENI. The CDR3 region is CASSPGTGEPQHF. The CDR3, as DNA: TGTGCCAGCTCACCCGGGACAGGGGAGCCCCAGCATTTT.

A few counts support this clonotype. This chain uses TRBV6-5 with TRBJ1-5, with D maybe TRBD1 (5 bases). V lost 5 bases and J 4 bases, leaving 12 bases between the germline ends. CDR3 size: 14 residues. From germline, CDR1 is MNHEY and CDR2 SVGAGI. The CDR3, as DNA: TGTGCCAGCAGTAACGGGGACGGGAATCAGCCCCAGCATTTT. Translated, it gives CASSNGDGNQPQHF.

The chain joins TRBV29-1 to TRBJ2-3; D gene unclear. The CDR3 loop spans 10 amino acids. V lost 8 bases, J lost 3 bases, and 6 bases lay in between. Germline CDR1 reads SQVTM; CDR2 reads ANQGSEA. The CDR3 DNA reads TGCAGCTTTTCGACAGATACGCAGTATTTT. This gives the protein CSFSTDTQYF.

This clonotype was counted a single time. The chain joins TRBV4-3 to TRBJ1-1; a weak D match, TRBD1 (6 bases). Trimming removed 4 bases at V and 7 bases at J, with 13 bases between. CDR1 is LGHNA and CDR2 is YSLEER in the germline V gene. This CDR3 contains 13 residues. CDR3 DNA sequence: TGCGCCAGCAGCCGAAGGGGGGATAATGAAGCTTTCTTT. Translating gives CASSRRGDNEAFF.

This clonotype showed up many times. The DNA of the CDR3 is TGTGCCAGCAGCGAGAGTGCGCACTCAGGGGCCCTGACCTATGGCTACACCTTC. Protein sequence: CASSESAHSGALTYGYTF. V and J are TRBV14 and TRBJ1-2, with D maybe TRBD1 (6 bases). From germline, CDR1 is SGHDN and CDR2 FVKESK. The CDR3 runs 18 residues. The germline V and J ends were trimmed by 5 bases and 4 bases, with 26 bases remaining between them.

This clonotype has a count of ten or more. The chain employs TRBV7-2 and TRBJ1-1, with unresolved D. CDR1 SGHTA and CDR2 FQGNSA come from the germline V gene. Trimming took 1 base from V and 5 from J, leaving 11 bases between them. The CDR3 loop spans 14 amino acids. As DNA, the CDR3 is TGTGCCAGCAGCTTAGGGTTAGGTGGGACTGAAGCTTTCTTT. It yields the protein CASSLGLGGTEAFF.

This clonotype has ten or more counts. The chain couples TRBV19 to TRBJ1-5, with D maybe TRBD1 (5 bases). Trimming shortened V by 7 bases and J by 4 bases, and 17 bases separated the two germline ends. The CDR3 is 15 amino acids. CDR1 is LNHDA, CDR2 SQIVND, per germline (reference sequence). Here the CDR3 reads CASTTRDGRNQPQHF. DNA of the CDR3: TGTGCCAGTACCACCCGGGACGGTAGAAATCAGCCCCAGCATTTT.

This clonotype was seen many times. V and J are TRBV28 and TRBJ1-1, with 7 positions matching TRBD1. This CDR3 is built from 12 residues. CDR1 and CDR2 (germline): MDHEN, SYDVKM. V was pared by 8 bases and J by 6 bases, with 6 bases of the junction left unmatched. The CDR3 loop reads CASLTGFAEAFF. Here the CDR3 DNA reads TGTGCCAGCCTGACAGGGTTCGCTGAAGCTTTCTTT.

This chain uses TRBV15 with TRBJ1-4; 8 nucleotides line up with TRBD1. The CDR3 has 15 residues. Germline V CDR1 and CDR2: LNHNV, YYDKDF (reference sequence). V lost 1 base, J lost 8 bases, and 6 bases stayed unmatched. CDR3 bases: TGTGCCACCAGCAGAGGTCAGGGGGCCCCCGAAAAACTGTTTTTT. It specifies CATSRGQGAPEKLFF.

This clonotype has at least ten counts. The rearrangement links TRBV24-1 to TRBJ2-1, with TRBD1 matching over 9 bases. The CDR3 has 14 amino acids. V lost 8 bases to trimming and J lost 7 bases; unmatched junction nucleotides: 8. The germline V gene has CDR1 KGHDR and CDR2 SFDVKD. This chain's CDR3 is CATKTGGFGNEQFF. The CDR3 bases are TGTGCCACCAAGACAGGGGGGTTTGGTAATGAGCAGTTCTTC.

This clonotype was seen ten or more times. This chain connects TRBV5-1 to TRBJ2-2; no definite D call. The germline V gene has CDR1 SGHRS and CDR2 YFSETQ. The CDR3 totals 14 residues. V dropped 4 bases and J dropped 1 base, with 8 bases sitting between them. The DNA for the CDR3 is TGCGCCAGCAGCGTCGCGGTGAACACCGGGGAGCTGTTTTTT. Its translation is CASSVAVNTGELFF.

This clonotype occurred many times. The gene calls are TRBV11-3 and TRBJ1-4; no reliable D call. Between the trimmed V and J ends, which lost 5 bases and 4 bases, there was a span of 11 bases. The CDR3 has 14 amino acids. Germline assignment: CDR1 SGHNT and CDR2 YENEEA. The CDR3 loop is CASSDKVGNEKLFF. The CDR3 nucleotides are TGTGCCAGCAGCGATAAAGTGGGTAATGAAAAACTGTTTTTT. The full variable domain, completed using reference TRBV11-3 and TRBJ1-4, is EAGVVQSPRYKIIEKKQPVAFWCNPISGHNTLYWYLQNLGQGPELLIRYENEEAVDDSQLPKDRFSAERLKGVDSTLKIQPAELGDSAVYLCASSDKVGNEKLFFGSGTQLSVL.

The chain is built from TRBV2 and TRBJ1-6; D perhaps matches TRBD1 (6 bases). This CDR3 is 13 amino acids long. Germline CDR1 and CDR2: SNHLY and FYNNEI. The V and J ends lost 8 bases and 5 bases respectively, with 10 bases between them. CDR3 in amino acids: CASQDSHNSPLHF. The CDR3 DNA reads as TGTGCCAGCCAGGACAGCCATAATTCACCCCTCCACTTT.

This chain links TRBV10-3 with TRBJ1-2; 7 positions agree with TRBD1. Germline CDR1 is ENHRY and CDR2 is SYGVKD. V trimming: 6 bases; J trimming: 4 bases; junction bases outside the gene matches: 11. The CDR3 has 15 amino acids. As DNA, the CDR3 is TGTGCCATCAGACCAGCACAGGGGAGAGTCTATGGCTACACCTTC. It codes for CAIRPAQGRVYGYTF.

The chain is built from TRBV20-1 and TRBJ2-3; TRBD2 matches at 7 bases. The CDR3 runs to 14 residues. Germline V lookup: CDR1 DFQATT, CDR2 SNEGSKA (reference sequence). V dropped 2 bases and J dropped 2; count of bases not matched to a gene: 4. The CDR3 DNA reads TGCAGTGCTAGACCCCGGGACTACACAGATACGCAGTATTTT. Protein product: CSARPRDYTDTQYF.